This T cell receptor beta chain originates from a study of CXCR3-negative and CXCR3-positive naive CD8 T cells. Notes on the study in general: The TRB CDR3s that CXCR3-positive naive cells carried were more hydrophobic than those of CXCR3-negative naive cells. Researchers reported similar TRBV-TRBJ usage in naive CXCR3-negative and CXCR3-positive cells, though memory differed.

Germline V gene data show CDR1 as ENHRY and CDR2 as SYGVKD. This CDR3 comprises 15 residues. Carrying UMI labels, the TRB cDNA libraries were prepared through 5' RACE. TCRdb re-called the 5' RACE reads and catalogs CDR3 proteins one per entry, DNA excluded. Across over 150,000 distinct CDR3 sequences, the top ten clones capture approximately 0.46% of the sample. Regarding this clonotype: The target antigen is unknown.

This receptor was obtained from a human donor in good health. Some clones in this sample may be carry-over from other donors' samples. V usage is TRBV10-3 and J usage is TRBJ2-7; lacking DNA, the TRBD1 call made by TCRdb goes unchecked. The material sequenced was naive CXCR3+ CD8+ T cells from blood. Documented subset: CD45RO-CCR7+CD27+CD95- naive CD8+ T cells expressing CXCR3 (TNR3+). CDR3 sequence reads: CAISDAGTGFYEQYF.